Below, 9 T cell receptor beta chains from the same sample are listed, as sequenced in a study of blood T cell repertoires in COVID-19 (dated by TCRdb to 2019 to 2021). The library was prepared using the immunoSEQ multiplex PCR assay. This immuneACCESS table, as held by TCRdb, lists in-frame sequences with V and J called but not all clones. Of the missing ones, under half trace to an unresolved V gene in checked studies; the others have no known cause. This sample has around 130,000 clones in its table, and roughly 80% of those were observed once. The top ten hold about 12% of the sample. The sequenced sample was peripheral blood. These receptors were collected from a woman between 25 and 40 years old who had recovered from COVID-19.

The chain links TRBV9 to TRBJ2-7; a possible D gene is TRBD1 (6 bases). Germline V gene lookup returns CDR1 SGDLS and CDR2 YYNGEE. CDR3 size: 16 residues. Trimming shortened V by 1 base and J by 3 bases, and 17 bases separated the two germline ends. CDR3 residues: CASSVTPGDYFYEQYF. CDR3 DNA: TGTGCCAGCAGCGTAACCCCAGGGGATTATTTCTACGAGCAGTACTTC.

The chain combines TRBV5-1 with TRBJ2-7, with 9 bases identical to TRBD2. The CDR3 contains 16 residues. V was pared by 5 bases and J by 5 bases, with 14 bases of the junction left unmatched. Germline values: CDR1 SGHRS, CDR2 YFSETQ. CDR3 protein: CASRRGILAGSDEQYF. The CDR3 region has the DNA TGCGCCAGCAGAAGGGGAATCCTAGCGGGAAGCGACGAGCAGTACTTC.

The J gene is TRBJ1-2, the V gene TRBV20-1; D is ambiguous. CDR1 and CDR2 from the germline V gene are DFQATT and SNEGSKA (reference sequence). The CDR3 consists of 11 residues. V lost 3 bases and J 6 bases, leaving 8 bases between the germline ends. The CDR3 region has the DNA TGCAGTGCTAGCGTCAGTCATGGCTACACCTTC. This codes for CSASVSHGYTF.

The chain has TRBV12-5 and TRBJ1-1; 8 bases align to TRBD1. Germline trimming cut 0 bases from V and 8 bases from J; bases unmatched to any gene: 14. Looked up from germline, CDR1 is LGHNT and CDR2 is FRNRAP. This CDR3 is 17 amino acids long. DNA for the CDR3: TGTGCTAGTGGTTTGGTACGTCAGGGGGCAAGGCTGTACGAAGCTTTCTTT. Protein: CASGLVRQGARLYEAFF.

The chain couples TRBV11-1 to TRBJ2-3, with D uncertain. The CDR3 loop spans 13 amino acids. Germline V gene lookup returns CDR1 SGHAT and CDR2 FQDESV (reference sequence). V was cut by 0 bases and J by 3 bases, with 4 bases left in between. CDR3 residues: CASSLAQTDTQYF. The CDR3 nucleotides are TGTGCCAGCAGCTTAGCACAGACAGATACGCAGTATTTT.

In its sample, this clone was seen a few times. This chain links TRBV29-1 with TRBJ2-7, with 8 bases matching TRBD1. V gave up 3 bases and J gave up 3 bases; unmatched junction bases: 7. CDR3 length: 14 residues. In germline, CDR1 is SQVTM, CDR2 ANQGSEA. The DNA of the CDR3 is TGCAGCGTTGACCTCCCAGGGGGCGGCTACGAGCAGTACTTC. Translated: CSVDLPGGGYEQYF.

V and J are TRBV6-5 and TRBJ2-1; maybe TRBD1 (6 bases). The CDR3 loop spans 16 amino acids. Trimming pared 2 bases from V and 0 bases from J, leaving 11 bases between. Per the germline V gene, CDR1 is MNHEY and CDR2 is SVGAGI. The CDR3 reads CASSYGTTSSYNEQFF. The CDR3 bases are TGTGCCAGCAGTTACGGGACAACGAGCTCCTACAATGAGCAGTTCTTC.

This chain connects TRBV11-2 to TRBJ2-5; 7 bases are shared with TRBD1. V shed 1 base, J shed 2 bases, and the junction held 4 bases outside the gene matches. Germline-derived CDR1 and CDR2 are SGHAT and FQNNGV. The CDR3 has 15 residues. Here the CDR3 reads CASSLGSDRQETQYF. The CDR3, as DNA: TGTGCCAGCAGCTTAGGATCGGACAGGCAAGAGACCCAGTACTTC.

V is TRBV19 and J is TRBJ2-4; a weak D match, TRBD1 (5 bases). This CDR3 comprises 15 residues. CDR1 is LNHDA and CDR2 is SQIVND in the germline V gene (reference sequence). V gave up 3 bases and J gave up 1 base, with 10 bases separating them. CDR3 bases: TGTGCCAGTAGTATTCAGGGAATGGCCAAAAACATTCAGTACTTC. Protein: CASSIQGMAKNIQYF.